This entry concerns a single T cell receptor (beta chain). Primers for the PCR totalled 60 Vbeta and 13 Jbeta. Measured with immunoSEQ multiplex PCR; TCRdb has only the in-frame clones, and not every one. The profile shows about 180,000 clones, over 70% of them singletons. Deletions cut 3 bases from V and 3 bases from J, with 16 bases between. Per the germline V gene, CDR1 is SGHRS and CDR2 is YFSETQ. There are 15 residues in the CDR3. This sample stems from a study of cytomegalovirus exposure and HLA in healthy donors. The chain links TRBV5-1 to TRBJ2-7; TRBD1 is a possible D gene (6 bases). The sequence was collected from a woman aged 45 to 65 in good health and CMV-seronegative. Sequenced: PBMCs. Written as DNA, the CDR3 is TGCGCCAGCAGCTCTCTGCCCACAGGGAGCTACGAGCAGTACTTC. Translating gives CASSSLPTGSYEQYF.